This T cell receptor (beta chain) was sequenced in a study of blood T cell repertoires in COVID-19. Clones were read by immunoSEQ multiplex PCR, and TCRdb kept only the in-frame ones, dropping some. Of 300,000 or so clones in the sample, 85% to 90% were seen once. CDR3 length: 18 residues. CDR1 LNHDA and CDR2 SQIVND come from the germline V gene (reference sequence). Trimming removed 5 bases from V and 7 bases from J; junction bases left unmatched: 18. The rearrangement uses TRBV19 and TRBJ2-1, with 9 positions matching TRBD2. The sequence was collected from a woman in her late teens or twenties who had recovered from COVID-19. The material sequenced was PBMCs or T cells enriched from blood (not recorded which). Written as DNA, the CDR3 is TGTGCCAGTAGTTCCGGCGGGAGGGACCCCCGTGGGTGGAATGAGCAGTTCTTC. It encodes CASSSGGRDPRGWNEQFF. The whole variable domain, remainder taken from reference TRBV19 and TRBJ2-1, is DGGITQSPKYLFRKEGQNVTLSCEQNLNHDAMYWYRQDPGQGLRLIYYSQIVNDFQKGDIAEGYSVSREKKESFPLTVTSAQKNPTAFYLCASSSGGRDPRGWNEQFFGPGTRLTVL.